This T cell receptor beta chain was observed in a study of low-dose radiotherapy and immunotherapy resistance in tumors. Study-level background: The study gave Cohort 2 1 Gy per fraction every two weeks, totaling 13 Gy over 26 weeks. The drug cyclophosphamide was given into a vein at 200 mg/m2 every two weeks, one day before radiation and immunotherapy.

cDNA synthesis used a TRAV/TRBV-specific primer set for both chains. TCR amplification ran roughly 20 PCR cycles using constant-region and V-primer adapter primers. A single record per CDR3 protein comes from TCRdb applying MiXCR to the reads. The data contain tens of thousands of distinct CDR3 sequences, 20% to 25% of them seen just once; the ten biggest clones take up over 10%. As concerns this clonotype: A far larger clone is off by one base, so a read error is likely.

V gave up 7 bases and J gave up 13 bases; unmatched junction bases: 10. The CDR3 consists of 12 residues. Germline V CDR1 and CDR2: MDHEN, SYDVKM. This sample's time point: after trial treatment. The treatment is: LDRT plus nivolumab, ipilimumab, low-dose cyclophosphamide and aspirin (RACIN trial). The TCR comes from a female donor with ovarian cancer. V and J are TRBV28 and TRBJ2-1; 7 positions agree with TRBD2. The specimen comprised PBMCs, sampled after low-dose radiotherapy plus immunotherapy. The CDR3 sequence is CASMAGVETQFF. CDR3 sequence (DNA): TGTGCCAGCATGGCGGGGGTGGAGACCCAGTTCTTC.